A selection of T cell receptor beta chains follows, all from one sample in a study of response to subunit inactivated influenza vaccine. TCRdb re-derived calls from the RT-PCR reads in MiXCR, one entry per CDR3 protein. The sample carries about 580,000 distinct CDR3 sequences, around 13% recorded once. The source was PBMCs from blood, collected about 12 days after vaccination. The source of these receptors is a middle-aged man who received an inactivated influenza vaccine. CDR3s include the opening cysteine and the closing phenylalanine or tryptophan. D genes are given only for firm matches. A clone size is listed for some rows: how often the clone was seen (once, few, many), or a class if it is expanded.

j_call v_call d_call clone_size cdr3_nt cdr3_aa
TRBJ2-4 TRBV20-1 . few TGCAGTGCTAGAGGGGATATGAACATTCAGTACTTC CSARGDMNIQYF
TRBJ2-5 TRBV4-2 . few TGTGCCAGCAGCCAAACTCCGGGGGTACAAGAGACCCAGTACTTC CASSQTPGVQETQYF
TRBJ2-2 TRBV11-1 TRBD1 many TGTGCCAGCAGCCATAACCAAATGACCGGGACAGGGAGCACCGGGGAGCTGTTTTTT CASSHNQMTGTGSTGELFF
TRBJ2-7 TRBV28 TRBD2 . TGTGCCAGCTGGTGGGGGGGCTCCTACGAGCAGTACTTC CASWWGGSYEQYF
TRBJ1-1 TRBV6-1 . few TGTGCCAGCAGTCGCCTTGGTCCCTGGAACACTGAAGCTTTCTTT CASSRLGPWNTEAFF
TRBJ1-5 TRBV20-1 TRBD1 few TGCAGTGCTAGAGACAGGGGGAGATCGGGTCAGCCCCAGCATTTT CSARDRGRSGQPQHF
TRBJ1-2 TRBV10-3 . few TGTGCCATCAGTGAGCTAGCAGAGACGAGCTACACCTTC CAISELAETSYTF
TRBJ2-1 TRBV19 . . TGTGCCAGTAGTATTAGCTTAGGGGTACGAACAAATGAGCAGTTCTTC CASSISLGVRTNEQFF
TRBJ1-4 TRBV7-9 . . TGTGCCAGCAGCTTGGCGGGGGGCGCGGGTGAAAAACTGTTTTTT CASSLAGGAGEKLFF
TRBJ2-5 TRBV5-1 . . TGCGCCAGCAGCTGGAGACTCGGAACCCAAGAGACCCAGTACTTC CASSWRLGTQETQYF
TRBJ2-7 TRBV6-1 TRBD1 . TGTGCCAGCAGCCGGGACAGGGTGGCGTACGAGCAGTACTTC CASSRDRVAYEQYF
TRBJ1-1 TRBV4-2 TRBD1 many TGTGCCAGCAGCCCAGGAGGGACAGGGAACACTGAAGCTTTCTTT CASSPGGTGNTEAFF
TRBJ2-5 TRBV29-1 . few TGCAGCGTTGAACCCATTTTCGGCAGGGAAGAGACCCAGTACTTC CSVEPIFGREETQYF
TRBJ2-5 TRBV2 . . TGTGCCAGCAGTCCGGTTGGTCCAGCCCAGTACTTC CASSPVGPAQYF
TRBJ2-1 TRBV7-9 TRBD2 . TGTGTCAGCAGCTTCGGACTAGCGGGACTGAATGAGCAGTTCTTC CVSSFGLAGLNEQFF
TRBJ2-1 TRBV4-1 . . TGCGCCAGCAGCCAAGGGGGTCGAGTGTACAATGAGCAGTTCTTC CASSQGGRVYNEQFF
TRBJ1-1 TRBV20-1 TRBD1 . TGCAGTGCTAGAGCCAGGGGACAGTTGAACACTGAAGCTTTCTTT CSARARGQLNTEAFF